The sequence of this T cell receptor beta chain was determined in a study of T cell responses to AZD1222 COVID-19 vaccine. Repertoires were generated with immunoSEQ multiplex PCR, while TCRdb's copy carries only in-frame clones and drops some. The data show 100,000 to 140,000 clones, with approximately 90% seen just once and 5% to 7.5% held by the top ten. V gave up 5 bases and J gave up 0 bases, with 11 bases separating them. This CDR3 contains 16 residues. The germline V gene has CDR1 MNHEY and CDR2 SVGEGT. This sample comprised peripheral blood, obtained 28 days after the second AZD1222 dose. J is TRBJ1-6 and V is TRBV6-2 or TRBV6-3; D is ambiguous. The sequence was collected from an adult who received the AZD1222 COVID-19 vaccine. In nucleotides, the CDR3 is TGTGCCAGCAGTCCAAGACCGAGCTCCTATAATTCACCCCTCCACTTT. This sequence encodes CASSPRPSSYNSPLHF.